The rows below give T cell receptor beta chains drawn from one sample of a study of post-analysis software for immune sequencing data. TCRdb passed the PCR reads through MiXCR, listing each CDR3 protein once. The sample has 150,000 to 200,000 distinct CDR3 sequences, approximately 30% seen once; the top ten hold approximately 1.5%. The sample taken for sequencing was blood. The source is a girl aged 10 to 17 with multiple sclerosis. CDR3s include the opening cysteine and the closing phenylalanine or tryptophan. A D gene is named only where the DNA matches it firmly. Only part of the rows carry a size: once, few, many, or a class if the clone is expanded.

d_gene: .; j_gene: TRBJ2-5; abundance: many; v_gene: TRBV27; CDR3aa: CASSSSFSQETQYF; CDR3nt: TGTGCCAGCAGCTCCTCCTTCTCTCAAGAGACCCAGTACTTC
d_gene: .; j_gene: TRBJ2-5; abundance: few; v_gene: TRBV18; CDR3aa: CASSPNNWGQETQYF; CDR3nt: TGTGCCAGCTCACCTAATAACTGGGGCCAAGAGACCCAGTACTTC
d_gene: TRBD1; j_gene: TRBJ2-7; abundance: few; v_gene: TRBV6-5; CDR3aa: CAGSPGTDKGYYEQYF; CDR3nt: TGTGCCGGCAGTCCCGGGACAGACAAAGGGTACTACGAGCAGTACTTC
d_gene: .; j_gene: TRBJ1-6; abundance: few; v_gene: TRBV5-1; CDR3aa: CASSLDLLGQGSPLHF; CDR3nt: TGCGCCAGCAGCTTGGACTTATTGGGACAAGGGTCACCCCTCCACTTT
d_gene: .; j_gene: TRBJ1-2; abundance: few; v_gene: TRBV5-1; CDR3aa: CASSWDYYGYTF; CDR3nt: TGCGCCAGCAGCTGGGACTACTATGGCTACACCTTC
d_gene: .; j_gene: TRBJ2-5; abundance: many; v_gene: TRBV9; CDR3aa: CASSVNSQETQYF; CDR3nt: TGTGCCAGCAGCGTAAACAGCCAAGAGACCCAGTACTTC
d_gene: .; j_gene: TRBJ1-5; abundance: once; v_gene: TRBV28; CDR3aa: CASSFNPAGQPQHF; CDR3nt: TGTGCCAGCAGTTTTAACCCCGCAGGTCAGCCCCAGCATTTT
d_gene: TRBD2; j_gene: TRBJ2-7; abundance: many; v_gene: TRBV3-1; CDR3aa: CASSRGTSGISEQYF; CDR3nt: TGTGCCAGCAGCCGAGGGACTAGCGGGATTAGCGAGCAGTACTTC
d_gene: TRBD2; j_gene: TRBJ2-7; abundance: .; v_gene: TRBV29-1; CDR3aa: CSVKRGDEQYF; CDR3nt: TGCAGCGTTAAGCGGGGTGATGAGCAGTACTTC
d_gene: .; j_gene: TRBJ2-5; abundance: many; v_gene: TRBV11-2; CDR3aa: CASSLSGITETQYF; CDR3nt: TGTGCCAGCAGCTTAAGTGGGATCACGGAGACCCAGTACTTC
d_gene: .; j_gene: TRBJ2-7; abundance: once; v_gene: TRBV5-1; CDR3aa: CASKGESSSYNEQYF; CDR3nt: TGCGCCAGCAAGGGTGAGAGCAGCTCCTACAATGAGCAGTACTTC
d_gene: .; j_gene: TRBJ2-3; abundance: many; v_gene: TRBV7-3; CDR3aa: CASSSTTPGPGTDTQYF; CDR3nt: TGTGCCAGCAGTTCGACCACCCCGGGCCCTGGCACAGATACGCAGTATTTT
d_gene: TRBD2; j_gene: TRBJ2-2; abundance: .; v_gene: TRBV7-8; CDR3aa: CASSIPERDANTGELFF; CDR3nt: TGTGCCAGCAGCATACCAGAGCGGGACGCGAACACCGGGGAGCTGTTTTTT
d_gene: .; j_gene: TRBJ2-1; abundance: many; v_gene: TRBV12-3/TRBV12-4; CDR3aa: CASSLAGVTYNEQFF; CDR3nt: TGTGCCAGCAGTTTAGCGGGAGTAACCTACAATGAGCAGTTCTTC
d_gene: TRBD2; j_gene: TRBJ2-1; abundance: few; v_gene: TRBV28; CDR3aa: CASSRLQREALVNEQFF; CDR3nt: TGTGCCAGCAGTCGACTTCAGCGGGAGGCCCTTGTCAATGAGCAGTTCTTC
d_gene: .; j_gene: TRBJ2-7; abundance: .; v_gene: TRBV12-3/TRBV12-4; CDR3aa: CASSPLPKTPKSDNEQYF; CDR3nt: TGTGCCAGCAGCCCATTACCAAAAACACCGAAGTCGGACAATGAGCAGTACTTC
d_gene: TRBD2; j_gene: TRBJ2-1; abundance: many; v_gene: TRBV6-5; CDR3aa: CASSYSSSGIGNEQFF; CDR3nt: TGTGCCAGCAGTTACTCGAGTAGCGGGATTGGTAATGAGCAGTTCTTC
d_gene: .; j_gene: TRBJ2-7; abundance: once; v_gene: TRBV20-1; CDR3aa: CSAKDNSYEQYF; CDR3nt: TGCAGTGCTAAAGACAACTCCTACGAGCAGTACTTC
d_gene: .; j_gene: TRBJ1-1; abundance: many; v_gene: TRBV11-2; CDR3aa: CASSLGGVTEAFF; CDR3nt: TGTGCCAGCAGCTTAGGGGGAGTCACTGAAGCTTTCTTT
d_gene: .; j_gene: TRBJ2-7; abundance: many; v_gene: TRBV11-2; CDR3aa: CASSILSRPYEQYF; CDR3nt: TGTGCCAGCAGTATACTATCTAGACCCTACGAGCAGTACTTC
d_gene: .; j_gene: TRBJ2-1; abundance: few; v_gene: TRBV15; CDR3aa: CATSRDLGRSEQFF; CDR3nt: TGTGCCACCAGCAGAGATCTTGGGCGTTCCGAGCAGTTCTTC
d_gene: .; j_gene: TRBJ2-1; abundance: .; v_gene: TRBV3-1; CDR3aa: CASRGVSRTEQFF; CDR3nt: TGTGCCAGCAGGGGGGTTAGTCGTACTGAGCAGTTCTTC
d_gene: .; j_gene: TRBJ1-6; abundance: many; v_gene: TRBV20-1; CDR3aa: CSAREARESRDSPLHF; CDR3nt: TGCAGTGCTAGAGAGGCAAGGGAGTCACGGGATTCACCCCTCCACTTT
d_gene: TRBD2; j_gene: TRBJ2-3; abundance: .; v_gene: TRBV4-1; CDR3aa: CASSPALKASGSSNTQYF; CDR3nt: TGCGCCAGCAGCCCGGCTTTAAAAGCTAGCGGGAGTTCGAATACGCAGTATTTT
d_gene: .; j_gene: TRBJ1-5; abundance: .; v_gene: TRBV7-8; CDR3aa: CASSLAGGYNQPQHF; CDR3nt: TGTGCCAGCAGCTTAGCAGGGGGATATAATCAGCCCCAGCATTTT
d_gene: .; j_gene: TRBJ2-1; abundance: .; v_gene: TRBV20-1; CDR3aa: CSGRGSGLSSYNEQFF; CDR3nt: TGCAGTGGGAGAGGCAGCGGGTTGAGCTCCTACAATGAGCAGTTCTTC